These 14 T cell receptor beta chains share one sample of origin, sequenced in a study of blood T cells in healthy people across ages. Through a sample-barcoded 5' primer and a J-beta primer mix, a second PCR was run for roughly 7 to 11 cycles. TCRdb called the 5' RACE reads again in MiXCR, with one record for every CDR3 protein. The profile covers some 730,000 distinct CDR3 sequences, with approximately 21% appearing a single time and around a fifth taken by the ten largest. The sequenced sample was blood. The receptor set was obtained from a man between 65 and 85 years old in good health.

V is TRBV27 and J is TRBJ2-4; D gene unclear. Trimming stripped 6 bases from V and 0 bases from J, with 15 bases between. Per the germline V gene, CDR1 is MNHEY and CDR2 is SMNVEV (reference sequence). The CDR3 length is 16 residues. The CDR3 DNA is TGTGCCAGCAGCCCTACAAATTATCTAGCCAAAAACATTCAGTACTTC. Its translation is CASSPTNYLAKNIQYF.

This clonotype has more than one count but fewer than ten. V usage is TRBV10-3 and J usage is TRBJ2-1; 10 bases fit TRBD2. Per the germline V gene, CDR1 is ENHRY and CDR2 is SYGVKD. The CDR3 is 16 residues long. V shed 4 bases, J shed 9 bases, and the junction held 12 bases outside the gene matches. DNA for the CDR3: TGTGCCATCAGTGGGGAAAGAAGCGGGAGGGCCGCTGAGCAGTTCTTC. Translating gives CAISGERSGRAAEQFF.

CDR3: CSVSGALVETQYF. The DNA for the CDR3 is TGCAGCGTTTCGGGGGCCCTCGTGGAGACCCAGTACTTC. This sequence joins TRBV29-1 and TRBJ2-5, with D tentatively TRBD1 or TRBD2 (6 bases each). Trimming left V 5 bases short and J 5 bases short, with 15 bases between. The CDR3 totals 13 residues. Germline CDR1 reads SQVTM; CDR2 reads ANQGSEA. The full variable domain, with the rest looked up from reference TRBV29-1 and TRBJ2-5, is SAVISQKPSRDICQRGTSLTIQCQVDSQVTMMFWYRQQPGQSLTLIATANQGSEATYESGFVIDKFPISRPNLTFSTLTVSNMSPEDSSIYLCSVSGALVETQYFGPGTRLLVL.

This rearrangement joins TRBV2 to TRBJ2-1; D possibly uses TRBD1 or TRBD2 (6 bases each). Trimming removed 7 bases at V and 2 bases at J, with 15 bases between. The CDR3 has 15 amino acids. The germline V gene encodes CDR1 SNHLY and CDR2 FYNNEI. CDR3 amino acids: CASTTQGGPYNEQFF. DNA of the CDR3: TGTGCCAGCACCACACAGGGAGGTCCCTACAATGAGCAGTTCTTC.

The V gene is TRBV6-2 or TRBV6-3, the J gene TRBJ2-1; 10 bases match TRBD2. Germline lookup yields CDR1 MNHEY and CDR2 SVGEGT. The CDR3 loop spans 20 amino acids. V shed 0 bases and J 9 bases; nucleotides not matched to a gene: 20. CDR3 protein: CASSYSTGLYSGRRGIEQFF. CDR3 nucleotides: TGTGCCAGCAGTTACTCCACAGGGCTTTATAGCGGGAGGAGGGGGATTGAGCAGTTCTTC.

There are a few counts of this clonotype. CDR3 sequence (DNA): TGTGCCAGCAGTCGACCACAGTCAACTAATGAAAAACTGTTTTTT. Translation gives CASSRPQSTNEKLFF. This rearrangement joins TRBV6-6 to TRBJ1-4; D call uncertain. Trimming left V 5 bases short and J 0 bases short, with 10 bases between. This CDR3 has 15 amino acids. Germline loops: CDR1 MNHNY, CDR2 SVGAGI (reference sequence).

This clonotype was counted a few times. This chain connects TRBV6-5 to TRBJ2-2, with TRBD1 matching over 9 bases. J gave up 4 bases and V 6 bases, and 3 bases lay outside the gene matches. Germline V lookup: CDR1 MNHEY, CDR2 SVGAGI. This CDR3 contains 14 residues. CDR3 residues: CASSGTGSTGELFF. CDR3 coding DNA: TGTGCCAGCAGCGGGACAGGGAGCACCGGGGAGCTGTTTTTT.

This chain joins TRBV20-1 and TRBJ1-6; weak D call: TRBD1 (5 bases). CDR3 length: 14 amino acids. Germline CDR1 and CDR2: DFQATT and SNEGSKA (reference sequence). The ends were cut back, 4 bases at V and 8 bases at J, with 15 bases in the middle. CDR3 in DNA: TGCAGTGCTATAACCGGGACGTGGGATTCACCCCTCCACTTT. Its protein is CSAITGTWDSPLHF.

This chain joins TRBV19 and TRBJ1-2, with TRBD1 identical over 7 bases. This CDR3 comprises 15 residues. CDR1 is LNHDA and CDR2 is SQIVND in the germline V gene (reference sequence). Germline trimming cut 5 bases from V and 3 bases from J; bases unmatched to any gene: 9. CDR3 amino acids: CASSPDREQDYGYTF. The CDR3 DNA sequence: TGTGCCAGTAGTCCAGACAGGGAACAGGACTATGGCTACACCTTC.

This clonotype appeared a few times. The rearrangement links TRBV7-8 to TRBJ2-7, with 11 bases lining up with TRBD2. The DNA end is more similar to TRBJ2-1, so the J call may be wrong. CDR1 SGHVS and CDR2 FQNEAQ come from the germline V gene. This CDR3 comprises 13 residues. CDR3 in amino acids: CASRTSGIHEQFF. The DNA for the CDR3 is TGTGCCAGCAGGACTAGCGGGATTCATGAGCAGTTCTTC.

The chain is built from TRBV28 and TRBJ2-6, with 7 bases aligning to TRBD1. This CDR3 has 16 amino acids. Per germline, CDR1 MDHEN and CDR2 SYDVKM. The V segment lost 10 bases and the J segment 0 bases; nucleotides outside the gene matches: 9. DNA for the CDR3: TGTGCCACCCTGACAGGGACGAACTCTGGGGCCAACGTCCTGACTTTC. Protein product: CATLTGTNSGANVLTF.

A few counts support this clonotype. The chain combines TRBV7-9 with TRBJ1-5, with D unresolved. Gene TRBJ2-3 matches the end of the DNA better, so the J call may be wrong. CDR3 length: 15 amino acids. Germline CDR1 SEHNR, CDR2 FQNEAQ (reference sequence). The DNA for the CDR3 is TGTGCCAGCAGCTTAGGCTCTACGTACAATCAGCCCCAGTATTTT. This codes for CASSLGSTYNQPQYF.

This clonotype was seen at least ten times. The J gene is TRBJ2-3, the V gene TRBV20-1; the match to TRBD2 covers 16 bases. The germline gives CDR1 DFQATT, CDR2 SNEGSKA (reference sequence). Trimming cost V 3 bases and J 2 bases; bases outside gene matches: 17. CDR3 length equals 21 residues. The CDR3 sequence is CSASASPGLAGGLLLTDTQYF. CDR3 nucleotides: TGCAGTGCTAGCGCTTCTCCGGGACTAGCGGGGGGGCTGCTACTCACAGATACGCAGTATTTT.

This clonotype showed up just once. The rearrangement joins TRBV3-1 to TRBJ2-7; weak D call: TRBD1 (6 bases). V was pared by 5 bases and J by 0 bases, with 23 bases between. Looked up from germline, CDR1 is LGHDT and CDR2 is YNNKEL (reference sequence). The CDR3 is 18 amino acids. The CDR3 sequence: CASSANLRGADSSYEQYF. CDR3 sequence (DNA): TGTGCCAGCAGCGCCAATTTAAGGGGAGCGGACAGCTCCTACGAGCAGTACTTC.